Listed below are T cell receptor beta chains from one sample, sequenced in a study of T cell responses to AZD1222 COVID-19 vaccine. Only in-frame clones appear in the TCRdb table, and some are missing; sequencing was by immunoSEQ multiplex PCR. The table records 96,000 or so clones, about 90% of them present only once. The source material was peripheral blood, sampled on day 0 of AZD1222 vaccination. The origin of the receptors is an adult in good health. Each CDR3 is given with its conserved first and last residue. D genes are given only for firm matches. Where a row states a size, it is once, few, many or the class of an expanded clone; other rows omit it.

size	D	V	J	DNA	CDR3
NA	TRBD1	TRBV30	TRBJ1-6	TGTGCCTGGAGTCGAGCCGGGACAGGGTATTCACCCCTCCACTTT	CAWSRAGTGYSPLHF
NA	NA	TRBV6-1	TRBJ2-3	TGTGCCAGCAGTGACGGATCGGGGGCAGATACGCAGTATTTT	CASSDGSGADTQYF
NA	NA	TRBV6-2/TRBV6-3	TRBJ2-1	TGTGCCAGCAGTACCTTAGACGCGCTCCAGTTCTTC	CASSTLDALQFF
NA	TRBD2	TRBV10-3	TRBJ2-5	TGTGCCATCAGTGGGGCAGCGGGAGGGCAAGAGACCCAGTACTTC	CAISGAAGGQETQYF
NA	TRBD2	TRBV9	TRBJ2-5	TGTGCCAGCACGGCGGGGCTAGCGGGAGGGCCGGGTGAGACCCAGTACTTC	CASTAGLAGGPGETQYF
NA	TRBD2	TRBV25-1	TRBJ2-5	TGTGCCAGCACCCAAGCGGGAGAAGAGACCCAGTACTTC	CASTQAGEETQYF
NA	TRBD1	TRBV7-8	TRBJ1-1	TGTGCCAGCAGCTTGACAGGGGTGACCCCCCAAGCTTTCTTT	CASSLTGVTPQAFF
NA	NA	TRBV28	TRBJ1-1	TGTGCCAGCAGTTTAGGTTCTGAAGCTTTCTTT	CASSLGSEAFF
NA	NA	TRBV7-7	TRBJ2-7	TGTGCTAGCAGCTTAGGATCGGGAGCCCAATACGAGCAGTACTTC	CASSLGSGAQYEQYF
NA	TRBD1	TRBV19	TRBJ2-2	TGTGCCAGCAGACAGGGGGCGAACACCGGGGAGCTGTTTTTT	CASRQGANTGELFF
NA	NA	TRBV4-2	TRBJ2-2	TGTGCCAGCAGCCAAGATCGGGACGGGGAGCTGTTTTTT	CASSQDRDGELFF
NA	NA	TRBV5-1	TRBJ2-5	TGCGCCAGCAGCTTGGGGGGCCCCCAAGAGACCCAGTACTTC	CASSLGGPQETQYF
NA	NA	TRBV7-9	TRBJ2-5	TGTGCCAGCCATTCCCGGCAACCGGGAGTGGGCGGGAAGCAAGAGACCCAGTACTTC	CASHSRQPGVGGKQETQYF
NA	NA	TRBV5-5	TRBJ2-7	TGTGCCAGCAGCTCCCATCGCGAGCAGTACTTC	CASSSHREQYF
NA	NA	TRBV6-2/TRBV6-3	TRBJ2-5	TGTGCCAGCAGTTACGGCTTGACCCAGTACTTC	CASSYGLTQYF
NA	NA	TRBV4-3	TRBJ1-1	TGCGCCAGCAGCCAAGAGAGCGCGGGACATCTCCGAGCTTTCTTT	CASSQESAGHLRAFF
once	NA	TRBV20-1	TRBJ2-7	TGCAGTGCTAGTCGGTCCTACGAGCAGTACTTC	CSASRSYEQYF
NA	NA	TRBV10-1	TRBJ2-1	TGCGCCAGCAGGAGGGGATATCCCGTTTCCCCCAATGAGCAGTTCTTC	CASRRGYPVSPNEQFF
NA	NA	TRBV6-2/TRBV6-3	TRBJ2-7	TGTGCCAGCAGCGCTCCCGGGTCATCCTACGAGCAGTACTTC	CASSAPGSSYEQYF
NA	NA	TRBV27	TRBJ1-4	TGTGCCAGCAGTCTCAGTTGGGCTAATGAAAAACTGTTTTTT	CASSLSWANEKLFF
NA	NA	TRBV3-1/TRBV3-2	TRBJ2-3	TGTGCCAGCAGCCAAGATAGGGCGGCTGGCACGCAGTATTTT	CASSQDRAAGTQYF
few	NA	TRBV6-4	TRBJ1-2	TGTGCCAGCACTGGCTACACCTTC	CASTGYTF
NA	NA	TRBV7-2	TRBJ2-4	TGTGCCAGCAGCTTCGGTGGGACCAAAAACATTCAGTACTTC	CASSFGGTKNIQYF
NA	NA	TRBV7-9	TRBJ1-2	TGTGCCAGCAGCACAGGTGGGAACTATGGCTACACCTTC	CASSTGGNYGYTF
NA	NA	TRBV7-9	TRBJ2-4	TGTGCCAGCAGCTTAGCGCATGGGGGAAACATTCAGTACTTC	CASSLAHGGNIQYF
NA	TRBD1	TRBV19	TRBJ1-5	TGTGCCAGTACCGATCCAGGGGGCTTTCAGCCCCAGCATTTT	CASTDPGGFQPQHF
NA	NA	TRBV9	TRBJ2-2	TGTGCCAGCAGCGTAGGGGCGGGCATCCCCGGGGAGCTGTTTTTT	CASSVGAGIPGELFF
NA	NA	TRBV3-1/TRBV3-2	TRBJ2-2	TGTGCCAGCAGCCAAGTCGGCGGCGCCGGGGAGCTGTTTTTT	CASSQVGGAGELFF
NA	NA	TRBV19	TRBJ2-7	TGTGCCAGTAGTCGGACGGATTTAACCTACGAGCAGTACTTC	CASSRTDLTYEQYF
NA	NA	TRBV5-1	TRBJ2-2	TGCGCCAGCAGCTTGTTGTCCAGGGAACCCGGGAGCGGGGAGCTGTTTTTT	CASSLLSREPGSGELFF
NA	NA	TRBV6-5	TRBJ1-2	TGTGCCAGCAAGCCCCCGGGGGCCCGGGTCTATGGCTACACCTTC	CASKPPGARVYGYTF
NA	NA	TRBV9	TRBJ2-5	TGTGCCAGCAGCGTAGTCGTGGGGTACGAGACCCAGTACTTC	CASSVVVGYETQYF
few	NA	TRBV4-1	TRBJ1-6	TGCGCCAGCAGCCAAGTCGTGCAGGACTTCTATAATTCACCCCTCCACTTT	CASSQVVQDFYNSPLHF
NA	TRBD2	TRBV10-3	TRBJ2-1	TGTGCCATCAGTGGCGCTAGCGGGAGGAATTCCTACAATGAGCAGTTCTTC	CAISGASGRNSYNEQFF
once	NA	TRBV7-6	TRBJ1-3	TGTGCCAGCAGCCCTCGAGGGGGGGCGGCTGGAAACACCATATATTTT	CASSPRGGAAGNTIYF
NA	NA	TRBV7-9	TRBJ2-1	TGTGCCAGCAGCTTAGAAGAGGCTGAGCAGTTCTTC	CASSLEEAEQFF
NA	TRBD1	TRBV7-6	TRBJ1-1	TGTGCCAGCAGCTTAGAACCAGGGGGAGGGACTGAAGCTTTCTTT	CASSLEPGGGTEAFF
NA	NA	TRBV5-6	TRBJ1-4	TGTGCCAGCAGCTTCCCAGGGGTGAGCGAAAAACTGTTTTTT	CASSFPGVSEKLFF
NA	TRBD1	TRBV6-2/TRBV6-3	TRBJ1-2	TGTGCCAGCAGTGCAGGGGGCTATGGCTACACCTTC	CASSAGGYGYTF
NA	NA	TRBV3-1/TRBV3-2	TRBJ2-5	TGTGCCAGCAGCCAGGGAGGAACCGGGACAATGCAAGAGACCCAGTACTTC	CASSQGGTGTMQETQYF
few	TRBD1	TRBV19	TRBJ1-2	TGTGCCAGTACCCAAAGCGGGACAGCCGATTGGGGCTACACCTTC	CASTQSGTADWGYTF
NA	NA	TRBV6-5	TRBJ2-7	TGTGCCAGCAGTTATTTCAGAACCTACGAGCAGTACTTC	CASSYFRTYEQYF
NA	TRBD1	TRBV28	TRBJ2-7	TGTGCCAGCAGATACTCCGGGACAGACATCTACGAGCAGTACTTC	CASRYSGTDIYEQYF
NA	TRBD2	TRBV13	TRBJ2-1	TGTGCCAGCAGTTCCGGGACTAGCGGATACAATGAGCAGTTCTTC	CASSSGTSGYNEQFF
NA	TRBD2	TRBV5-8	TRBJ2-3	TGTGCCAGCAGCCGAGCGGGAGAAAGCACAGATACGCAGTATTTT	CASSRAGESTDTQYF